Below, 13 T cell receptor beta chains from the same sample are listed, as sequenced in a study of shared clonotypes between healthy human individuals. Some clones are missing from TCRdb's copy, which holds only in-frame ones; the method was immunoSEQ multiplex PCR. The data contain 850,000 to 1,200,000 clones, roughly 75% of them singletons. The sequencing sample was made of memory CD4+ T cells sorted from blood. Sample subset: CD45RA-negative fraction. The receptors shown here come from a man aged 18 to 29 in good health.

The rearrangement joins TRBV27 to TRBJ2-3; D is possibly TRBD2 (5 bases). Germline-derived CDR1 and CDR2 are MNHEY and SMNVEV (reference sequence). Trimming pared 8 bases from V and 7 bases from J, leaving 19 bases between. The CDR3 is 14 amino acids. For the CDR3, the DNA is TGTGCCAGCGGAGGAGGCTCAGCACCAAATACGCAGTATTTT. Amino acid sequence: CASGGGSAPNTQYF.

This clone was recorded only once. This clone may be a read error of a much larger clone one base away. V usage is TRBV7-8 and J usage is TRBJ2-1; D is ambiguous. Germline V gene data show CDR1 as SGHVS and CDR2 as FQNEAQ. The CDR3 is 11 residues long. Between the trimmed V and J ends, which lost 2 bases and 6 bases, there was a span of 2 bases. The CDR3 coding sequence is TGTGCCAGCAGCTTAATCAATGAGCAGTTCTTC. Translated, it gives CASSLINEQFF.

The CDR3 sequence is CASIYGVGVNEQFF. CDR3 nucleotides: TGCGCCAGCATATACGGAGTGGGGGTCAATGAGCAGTTCTTC. The chain joins TRBV5-1 to TRBJ2-1; either TRBD1 or TRBD2 may supply D (5 bases each). V was cut by 6 bases and J by 6 bases, with 16 bases left in between. Germline V gene sequence: CDR1 SGHRS, CDR2 YFSETQ. The CDR3 is 14 residues long.

The chain employs TRBV4-3 and TRBJ1-4, with a weak D call TRBD1 (5 bases). This CDR3 spans 15 amino acids. Trimming left V 2 bases short and J 8 bases short, with 15 bases between. CDR1 LGHNA and CDR2 YSLEER come from the germline V gene. CDR3 amino acids: CASSQTGGAMEKLFF. The DNA of the CDR3 is TGCGCCAGCAGCCAAACAGGTGGAGCGATGGAAAAACTGTTTTTT.

V and J are TRBV6-1 and TRBJ2-5; D remains ambiguous. Germline loops: CDR1 MNHNS, CDR2 SASEGT. The CDR3 runs 11 residues. Trimming shortened V by 5 bases and J by 4 bases, and 5 bases separated the two germline ends. As DNA, the CDR3 is TGTGCCAGCAGTACTACAGAGACCCAGTACTTC. Protein product: CASSTTETQYF.

The count of this clone is one. The chain is built from TRBV6-1 and TRBJ1-5; D remains unclear. Germline V CDR1 and CDR2: MNHNS, SASEGT. Between the trimmed V and J ends, which lost 5 bases and 3 bases, there was a span of 14 bases. There are 15 residues in the CDR3. The CDR3 nucleotides are TGTGCCAGCAGTCCCCGTCCAGTTGACAATCAGCCCCAGCATTTT. This translates into CASSPRPVDNQPQHF.

This clone appeared a few times. The rearrangement joins TRBV7-3 to TRBJ2-3, with D possibly TRBD1 on 5 matching bases. CDR3 length equals 15 residues. Germline V gene data show CDR1 as SGHTA and CDR2 as FQGTGA. Trimming cost V 4 bases and J 5 bases, with 16 bases left between them. In DNA, the CDR3 is TGTGCCAGCAGCTCCCAGGGTGGGGTAGGAGATACGCAGTATTTT. Amino acids: CASSSQGGVGDTQYF.

The genes are TRBV9 and TRBJ1-6; D perhaps matches TRBD1 (5 bases). CDR3 size: 13 residues. Germline V gene lookup returns CDR1 SGDLS and CDR2 YYNGEE. Trimming shortened V by 0 bases and J by 13 bases, and 11 bases separated the two germline ends. The chain's CDR3 is CASSVVDTPPLHF. The CDR3 bases are TGTGCCAGCAGCGTAGTGGACACACCGCCCCTCCACTTT.

In this sample, this clone turned up a few times. The J gene is TRBJ1-2, the V gene TRBV11-2; 7 bases match TRBD1. The CDR3 contains 14 residues. Germline V gives CDR1 SGHAT, CDR2 FQNNGV. After removal of 5 bases from V and 5 bases from J, the junction contained 8 bases not matched to a gene. The CDR3 reads CASSPSRGSYGYTF. The DNA of the CDR3 is TGTGCCAGCAGCCCGAGCAGGGGGTCATATGGCTACACCTTC.

The V and J genes are TRBV7-9 and TRBJ1-6; 9 bases are a match to TRBD1. Germline lookup yields CDR1 SEHNR and CDR2 FQNEAQ (reference sequence). The CDR3 sequence is 14 residues long. The CDR3 DNA sequence: TGTGGCACCGGTGGGACAGGGACCGATTCACCCCTCCACTTT. This encodes CGTGGTGTDSPLHF.

The genes are TRBV5-1 and TRBJ1-4; 8 bases line up with TRBD1. Losses at the gene ends were 4 bases for V and 14 bases for J; bases not matched to a gene: 16. Per germline, CDR1 SGHRS and CDR2 YFSETQ. CDR3 length equals 15 residues. CDR3 amino acids: CASSPGTGLMKDLFF. CDR3 nucleotides: TGCGCCAGCAGCCCAGGGACAGGCCTAATGAAAGACCTGTTTTTT.

The rearrangement uses TRBV6-6 and TRBJ1-4; D might be TRBD1 (5 bases). The CDR3 length is 15 residues. Trimming stripped 2 bases from V and 8 bases from J, with 15 bases between. Looked up from germline, CDR1 is MNHNY and CDR2 is SVGAGI (reference sequence). In DNA, the CDR3 is TGTGCCAGCAGTTACGGGGCCCCTCCGAGGGAAAAACTGTTTTTT. Translation gives CASSYGAPPREKLFF.

V is TRBV28 and J is TRBJ2-7, with a weak D call TRBD1 (6 bases). The germline V and J ends were trimmed by 8 bases and 0 bases, with 14 bases remaining between them. The CDR3 length is 14 residues. Per germline, CDR1 MDHEN and CDR2 SYDVKM. The CDR3 sequence: CASSTTGYSYEQYF. The CDR3 DNA sequence: TGTGCCAGCTCAACGACAGGATACTCCTACGAGCAGTACTTC.